These T cell receptor beta chains were read from a single sample in a study of Graves' ophthalmopathy and Graves' hyperthyroidism. TCRdb re-derived calls from the multiplex PCR reads in MiXCR, one entry per CDR3 protein. The sample has about half a million distinct CDR3 sequences; 13% to 15% are singletons. Sequencing used blood. The receptors here all came from a woman in her 30s with Graves' ophthalmopathy. Both conserved end residues are part of each CDR3. The order of the fields is CDR3 DNA, CDR3 protein, clone size, D gene, J gene, V gene. The D gene is left open where the match is weak. Part of the rows lack a size; the others show once, few, many or a class for expanded clones.

DNA: TGTGCCAGCAGGGGTAGCGGGGAACCAAGGGGGGAGCTGTTTTTT
CDR3: CASRGSGEPRGELFF
size: many
D: TRBD2
J: TRBJ2-2
V: TRBV12-3/TRBV12-4

DNA: TGCAGCGTTGTTTCAGGGCCTAACTATGGCTACACCTTC
CDR3: CSVVSGPNYGYTF
size: NA
D: NA
J: TRBJ1-2
V: TRBV29-1

DNA: TGTGCCAGCAGTTTTGCTAGAGGGGTGACGCCCGGGGAGCTGGTTTTT
CDR3: CASSFARGVTPGELVF
size: NA
D: NA
J: TRBJ2-2
V: TRBV28

DNA: TGTGCCAGCCGAATAACTGGACTAGCGAACACCGGGGAGCTGTTTTTT
CDR3: CASRITGLANTGELFF
size: many
D: TRBD2
J: TRBJ2-2
V: TRBV6-4

DNA: TGTGCCAGCAGTGCGGACAGCTCTAGACCCTACGAGCAGTACTTC
CDR3: CASSADSSRPYEQYF
size: many
D: NA
J: TRBJ2-7
V: TRBV25-1

DNA: TGTGCCAGTAGTATTCTTGGGCGGGACAGCTCCTACGAGCAGTACTTC
CDR3: CASSILGRDSSYEQYF
size: many
D: NA
J: TRBJ2-7
V: TRBV19

DNA: TGTGCCACCAGTGACGGACTAGCGGGAGGCAAGCAGTACTTC
CDR3: CATSDGLAGGKQYF
size: many
D: TRBD2
J: TRBJ2-7
V: TRBV24-1

DNA: TGTGCCAGCAGTTTGGGAGACAGGGGGGTCGAGCAGTACTTC
CDR3: CASSLGDRGVEQYF
size: few
D: TRBD1
J: TRBJ2-7
V: TRBV12-3/TRBV12-4

DNA: TGTGCCAGCAGTCCAAAGCCTACAGGGGCTGGGGCCAACGTCCTGACTTTC
CDR3: CASSPKPTGAGANVLTF
size: many
D: TRBD1
J: TRBJ2-6
V: TRBV6-4

DNA: TGTGCCAGCAGCGGGGGGACCTATAATTCACCCCTCCACTTT
CDR3: CASSGGTYNSPLHF
size: NA
D: NA
J: TRBJ1-6
V: TRBV13

DNA: TGTGCCTGGAGCGTAGCGGGACTGTACGAGCAGTACTTC
CDR3: CAWSVAGLYEQYF
size: few
D: TRBD2
J: TRBJ2-7
V: TRBV30

DNA: TGCAGTGCTAGAGATGTAGGGGGCAATCAGCCCCAGCATTTT
CDR3: CSARDVGGNQPQHF
size: many
D: NA
J: TRBJ1-5
V: TRBV20-1

DNA: TGCAGTGCTAGAGGGGAAAGGAGCTCCTACGAGCAGTACTTC
CDR3: CSARGERSSYEQYF
size: many
D: NA
J: TRBJ2-7
V: TRBV20-1

DNA: TGCGCCAGCAGCCAAGACCCCCAGTCCGAGACCCAGTACTTC
CDR3: CASSQDPQSETQYF
size: NA
D: NA
J: TRBJ2-5
V: TRBV4-3